The entry below describes one TCR beta chain. V dropped 5 bases and J dropped 12 bases, with 13 bases sitting between them. There are 12 residues in the CDR3. Germline loops: CDR1 MNHEY, CDR2 SMNVEV (reference sequence). These data originate in a study of blood T cell repertoires in COVID-19. In the study overall: Acute and convalescent COVID-19 specimens originated in the United States, Italy and Spain. PBMCs, B-cell-depleted T cells, or T cells provided the cDNA or gDNA that made up the material.

Libraries were prepared by immunoSEQ multiplex PCR; TCRdb keeps only in-frame clonotypes and omits some of them. The repertoire holds about 39,000 clones, with roughly 85% as singletons. This chain joins TRBV27 and TRBJ1-4; D is unresolved. Sequenced sample: peripheral blood. This sequence originates from a human donor in a cohort sampled during active COVID-19. The CDR3 here is CASSAPRGELFF. DNA of the CDR3: TGTGCCAGCAGTGCGCCACGTGGAGAACTGTTTTTT.